A single sample gave rise to the 20 T cell receptor beta chains below, sequenced in a study of blood T cell repertoires in COVID-19. Only in-frame clones appear in the TCRdb table, and some are missing; sequencing was by immunoSEQ multiplex PCR. Of approximately 250,000 clones in the sample, around 84% were seen once. Source material: PBMCs or T cells enriched from blood (not recorded which). These receptors all stem from a man aged 25-45 years with acute COVID-19.

This chain uses TRBV30 with TRBJ1-2; possibly TRBD1 for D (6 bases). CDR3 length equals 16 residues. The V gene lost 0 bases and the J gene lost 8 bases, with 22 bases spanning the gap. Looked up from germline, CDR1 is GTSNPN and CDR2 is SVGIG (reference sequence). DNA for the CDR3: TGTGCCTGGAGTGTTCACGGGGCGGGGGGCTCGGGAGGCTACACCTTC. Translated: CAWSVHGAGGSGGYTF.

The chain employs TRBV7-6 and TRBJ2-1; D possibly corresponds to TRBD1 (5 bases). V was cut by 3 bases and J by 4 bases, with 13 bases left in between. The length of the CDR3 is 15 residues. CDR1 and CDR2 (germline): SGHVS, FNYEAQ. CDR3 in DNA: TGTGCCAGCAGCTTGGCCGACCAGGGATACAATGAGCAGTTCTTC. This encodes CASSLADQGYNEQFF.

The chain carries TRBV20-1 and TRBJ1-1; 7 bases are shared with TRBD1. The CDR3 spans 14 residues. Germline-derived CDR1 and CDR2 are DFQATT and SNEGSKA (reference sequence). With 3 bases clipped from V and 1 base from J, the junction kept 5 bases outside the gene matches. The CDR3 bases are TGCAGTGCTAGTGAGGGGGCCTGGAACACTGAAGCTTTCTTT. Protein: CSASEGAWNTEAFF.

The rearrangement joins TRBV12-3 or TRBV12-4 to TRBJ1-2, with D possibly matching TRBD1 (6 bases). This CDR3 has 13 amino acids. V was trimmed by 4 bases and J by 2 bases, leaving 8 bases between them. CDR3 in DNA: TGTGCCAGCAGTTCGCAGGGGAACTATGGCTACACCTTC. As protein: CASSSQGNYGYTF.

This clone was seen a few times. The genes are TRBV11-3 and TRBJ2-3; the D gene is possibly TRBD2 (6 bases). V was pared by 0 bases and J by 4 bases, with 17 bases between. The CDR3 runs 17 residues. CDR1 and CDR2 (germline): SGHNT, YENEEA. CDR3 nucleotide sequence: TGTGCCAGCAGCTTAGATGCGGCGGAGGGGCCCCCAGATACGCAGTATTTT. As protein: CASSLDAAEGPPDTQYF.

The chain couples TRBV5-4 to TRBJ1-3; maybe TRBD1 (5 bases). V shed 2 bases and J shed 0 bases, with 12 bases lying between them. Germline V gives CDR1 SGHNT, CDR2 YYREEE (reference sequence). The CDR3 has 16 amino acids. The CDR3 nucleotides read TGTGCCAGCAGCTTTGGGGCAGGGCTCTCTGGAAACACCATATATTTT. Its protein is CASSFGAGLSGNTIYF.

V and J are TRBV7-8 and TRBJ2-3; 7 nucleotides align to TRBD1. The junction had 7 bases not matched to a gene; V was cut back by 5 bases and J by 2 bases. Germline-derived CDR1 and CDR2 are SGHVS and FQNEAQ. The CDR3 length is 15 residues. The CDR3 here is CASSPRQGNTDTQYF. DNA for the CDR3: TGTGCCAGCAGCCCTCGACAGGGAAACACAGATACGCAGTATTTT.

The gene calls are TRBV2 and TRBJ1-1; TRBD1 is a possible D gene (5 bases). Trimming took off 5 bases at V and 1 base at J, with 8 bases between the two ends. This CDR3 spans 13 amino acids. The germline CDR1 and CDR2 sequences are SNHLY and FYNNEI. As DNA, the CDR3 is TGTGCCAGCAGTCCAAGGGGGAACACTGAAGCTTTCTTT. It specifies CASSPRGNTEAFF.

The chain employs TRBV5-1 and TRBJ1-3, with 7 bases fitting TRBD1. Unmatched junction bases numbered 6, after V lost 0 bases and J lost 0 bases. The CDR3 extends over 17 amino acids. The germline V gene has CDR1 SGHRS and CDR2 YFSETQ. CDR3 residues: CASSLVPGQSSGNTIYF. CDR3 in DNA: TGCGCCAGCAGCTTGGTCCCGGGACAGAGCTCTGGAAACACCATATATTTT.

This chain joins TRBV15 and TRBJ1-1, with D possibly being TRBD1 (6 bases). Trimming stripped 5 bases from V and 1 base from J, with 17 bases between. This CDR3 contains 16 residues. Germline V gives CDR1 LNHNV, CDR2 YYDKDF (reference sequence). DNA of the CDR3: TGTGCCACCAGCGGATTAACGGACAGCCGGAACACTGAAGCTTTCTTT. It encodes CATSGLTDSRNTEAFF.

The chain couples TRBV5-1 to TRBJ1-4; 7 bases map to TRBD1. Germline values: CDR1 SGHRS, CDR2 YFSETQ. V lost 6 bases and J lost 4; bases outside the gene matches: 12. The CDR3 extends over 16 amino acids. The CDR3 region has the DNA TGCGCCAGCAAGAGGGGTTTCAGGGGGATTAATGAAAAACTGTTTTTT. This codes for CASKRGFRGINEKLFF.

CDR3 amino acids: CASSSQGSGELFF. In nucleotides, the CDR3 is TGTGCCAGCAGCTCACAGGGTTCCGGGGAGCTGTTTTTT. The chain carries TRBV7-2 and TRBJ2-2; tentatively, D is TRBD1 (6 bases). The germline gives CDR1 SGHTA, CDR2 FQGNSA. V lost 4 bases to trimming and J lost 6 bases, with 9 bases between them. CDR3 size: 13 residues.

V gene TRBV12-5 combines with J gene TRBJ1-1; D ambiguous. V lost 2 bases to trimming and J lost 0 bases, with 13 bases between them. The CDR3 loop spans 16 amino acids. The germline V gene encodes CDR1 LGHNT and CDR2 FRNRAP. The CDR3 sequence is CASGLYSAGLNTEAFF. CDR3 nucleotides: TGTGCTAGTGGTTTGTATAGTGCAGGCCTGAACACTGAAGCTTTCTTT.

This chain connects TRBV2 to TRBJ1-1; the match to TRBD1 covers 7 bases. In germline, CDR1 is SNHLY, CDR2 FYNNEI. The trim removed 8 bases at V and 3 bases at J, leaving 9 bases unmatched. The CDR3 has 14 residues. CDR3 loop: CASFRQGSHTEAFF. CDR3 nucleotides: TGTGCCAGCTTCCGACAGGGATCGCACACTGAAGCTTTCTTT.

Points on this clone: This specimen includes other DNA sequences encoding the same CDR3. The V gene is TRBV19, the J gene TRBJ2-1; D call uncertain. V lost 4 bases and J lost 4, with 5 bases in between. Germline lookup yields CDR1 LNHDA and CDR2 SQIVND (reference sequence). CDR3 length: 12 amino acids. CDR3 amino acids: CASSTRYNEQFF. CDR3 coding DNA: TGTGCCAGTAGTACCAGGTACAATGAGCAGTTCTTC.

The J gene is TRBJ1-6, the V gene TRBV2; D possibly corresponds to TRBD1 (5 bases). The germline CDR1 and CDR2 sequences are SNHLY and FYNNEI. The CDR3 is made up of 14 amino acids. The V gene lost 7 bases and the J gene lost 7 bases, with 14 bases spanning the gap. In nucleotides, the CDR3 is TGTGCCAGCACCTTGCGGGACCTAAATTCACCCCTCCACTTT. It yields the protein CASTLRDLNSPLHF.

In its sample, this clone was seen once. The chain links TRBV6-5 to TRBJ2-2; TRBD1 is a possible D gene (6 bases). With 6 bases removed from V and 4 bases from J, the gap between germline ends came to 15 bases. The CDR3 totals 15 residues. Looked up from germline, CDR1 is MNHEY and CDR2 is SVGAGI. CDR3 DNA: TGTGCCAGCAGGCCACCGACAGGACCCACCGGGGAGCTGTTTTTT. Translation gives CASRPPTGPTGELFF.

This clone was observed once. The V call is TRBV21-1, the J call TRBJ1-5; TRBD1, the table's D call, lacks a check against the DNA. TRBV21-1 is shown as a pseudogene. The CDR3 runs to 15 residues. The CDR3 is CASSRDRNVHGPQHF. Written as DNA, the CDR3 is TGTGCCAGCAGCCGGGACAGGAATGTCCATGGGCCCCAGCATTTT.

This clone was counted once. The gene calls are TRBV15 and TRBJ2-3; the D gene is possibly TRBD2 (5 bases). Germline V lookup: CDR1 LNHNV, CDR2 YYDKDF (reference sequence). V lost 1 base to trimming and J lost 1 base, with 6 bases between them. The CDR3 is 14 residues long. Here the CDR3 reads CATSRAAGTDTQYF. The DNA for the CDR3 is TGTGCCACCAGCAGAGCAGCGGGCACAGATACGCAGTATTTT.

V is TRBV28 and J is TRBJ2-4; TRBD2 matches at 14 bases. CDR3 length: 16 amino acids. J was trimmed by 9 bases and V by 8 bases; bases with no gene match: 12. Germline loops: CDR1 MDHEN, CDR2 SYDVKM. The DNA for the CDR3 is TGTGCCAGCCTAACGACTAGCGGGGGGGCGTACGGCATTCAGTACTTC. This codes for CASLTTSGGAYGIQYF.